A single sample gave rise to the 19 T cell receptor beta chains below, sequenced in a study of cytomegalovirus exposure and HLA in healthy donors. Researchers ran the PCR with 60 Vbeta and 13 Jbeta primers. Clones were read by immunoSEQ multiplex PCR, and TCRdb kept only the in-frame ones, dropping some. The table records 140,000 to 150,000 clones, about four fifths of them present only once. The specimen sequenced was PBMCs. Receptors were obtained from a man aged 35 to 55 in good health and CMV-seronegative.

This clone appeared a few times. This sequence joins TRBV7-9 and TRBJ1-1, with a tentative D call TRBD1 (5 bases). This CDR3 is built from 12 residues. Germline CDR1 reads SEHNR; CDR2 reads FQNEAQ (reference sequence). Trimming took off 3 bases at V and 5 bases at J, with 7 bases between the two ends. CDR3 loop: CASSFRTTEAFF. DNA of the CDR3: TGTGCCAGCAGCTTCCGGACAACTGAAGCTTTCTTT.

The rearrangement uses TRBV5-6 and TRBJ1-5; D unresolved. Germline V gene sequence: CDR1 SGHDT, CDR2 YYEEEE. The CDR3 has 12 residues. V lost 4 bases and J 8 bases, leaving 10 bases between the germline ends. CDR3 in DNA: TGTGCCAGCAGCCGTCCTCCCGAGCCCCAGCATTTT. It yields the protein CASSRPPEPQHF.

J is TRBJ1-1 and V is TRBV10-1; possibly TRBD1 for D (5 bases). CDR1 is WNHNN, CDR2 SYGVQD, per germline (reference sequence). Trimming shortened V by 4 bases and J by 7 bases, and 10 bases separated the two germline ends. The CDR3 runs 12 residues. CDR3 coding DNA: TGCGCCAGCAGTGGGGTCGGGGGTGAAGCTTTCTTT. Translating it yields CASSGVGGEAFF.

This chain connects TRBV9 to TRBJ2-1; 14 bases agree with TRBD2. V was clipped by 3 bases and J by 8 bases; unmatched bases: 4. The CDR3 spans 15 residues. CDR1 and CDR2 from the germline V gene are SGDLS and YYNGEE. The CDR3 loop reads CASSGLAGGMDEQFF. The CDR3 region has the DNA TGTGCCAGCAGCGGACTAGCGGGGGGGATGGATGAGCAGTTCTTC.

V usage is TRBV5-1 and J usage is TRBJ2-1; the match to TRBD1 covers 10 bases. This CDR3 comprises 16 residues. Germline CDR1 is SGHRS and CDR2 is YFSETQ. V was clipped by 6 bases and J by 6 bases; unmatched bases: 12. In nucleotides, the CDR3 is TGCGCCAGCATCCTCGCCGGGACAGGGGCTCGCAATGAGCAGTTCTTC. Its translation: CASILAGTGARNEQFF.

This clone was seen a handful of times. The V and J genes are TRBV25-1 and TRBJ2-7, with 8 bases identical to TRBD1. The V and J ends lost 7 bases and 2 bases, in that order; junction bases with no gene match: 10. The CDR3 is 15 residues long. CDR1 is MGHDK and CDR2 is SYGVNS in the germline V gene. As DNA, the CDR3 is TGTGCCAGCACCGGACAGGGCCAGCTAGCCTACGAGCAGTACTTC. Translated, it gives CASTGQGQLAYEQYF.

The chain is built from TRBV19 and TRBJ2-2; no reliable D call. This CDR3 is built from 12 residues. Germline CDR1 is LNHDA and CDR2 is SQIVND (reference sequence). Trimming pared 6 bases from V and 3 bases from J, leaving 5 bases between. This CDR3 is CASRQYTGELFF. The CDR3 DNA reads TGTGCCAGTAGGCAGTACACCGGGGAGCTGTTTTTT.

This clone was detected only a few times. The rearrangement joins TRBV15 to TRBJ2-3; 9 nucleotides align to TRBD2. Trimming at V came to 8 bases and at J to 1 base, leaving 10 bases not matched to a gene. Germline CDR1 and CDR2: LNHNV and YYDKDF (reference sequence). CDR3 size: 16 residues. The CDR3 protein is CATRGGAFSGTDTQYF. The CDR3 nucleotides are TGTGCCACCCGCGGGGGGGCGTTTTCGGGCACAGATACGCAGTATTTT.

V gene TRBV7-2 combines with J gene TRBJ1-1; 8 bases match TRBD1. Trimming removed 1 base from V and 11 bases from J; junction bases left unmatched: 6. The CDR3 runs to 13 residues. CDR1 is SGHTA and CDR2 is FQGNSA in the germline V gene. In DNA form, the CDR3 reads TGTGCCAGCAGCTTAGGGGACAGGATGAAGGCTTTCTTT. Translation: CASSLGDRMKAFF.

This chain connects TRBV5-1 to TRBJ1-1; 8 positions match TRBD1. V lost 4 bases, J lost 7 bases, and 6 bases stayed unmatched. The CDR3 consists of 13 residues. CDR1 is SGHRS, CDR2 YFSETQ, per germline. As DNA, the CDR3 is TGCGCCAGCAGCAAGCAGGGGGCTGTTGAAGCTTTCTTT. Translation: CASSKQGAVEAFF.

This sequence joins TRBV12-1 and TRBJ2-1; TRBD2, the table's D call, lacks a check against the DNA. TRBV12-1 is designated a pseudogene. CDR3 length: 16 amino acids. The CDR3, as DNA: TGTGCCAGCAGCTTTTACCGGGGGGGCCGTTACAATGAGCAGTTCTTC. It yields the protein CASSFYRGGRYNEQFF.

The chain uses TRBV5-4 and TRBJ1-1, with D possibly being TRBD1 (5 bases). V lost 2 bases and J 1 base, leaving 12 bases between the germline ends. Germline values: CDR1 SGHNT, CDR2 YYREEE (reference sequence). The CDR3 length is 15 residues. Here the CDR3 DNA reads TGTGCCAGCAGCTTAATCTCAGGGCCGAACACTGAAGCTTTCTTT. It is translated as CASSLISGPNTEAFF.

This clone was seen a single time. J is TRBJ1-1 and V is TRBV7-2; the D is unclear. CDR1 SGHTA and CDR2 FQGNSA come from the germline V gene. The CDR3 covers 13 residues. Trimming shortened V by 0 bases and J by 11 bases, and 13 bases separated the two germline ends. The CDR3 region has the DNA TGTGCCAGCAGCTTAGCACGGGTCTTTTTGGCTTTCTTT. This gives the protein CASSLARVFLAFF.

The CDR3 here is CASAPQRGVSYNEQFF. The CDR3 bases are TGTGCTAGTGCCCCACAGCGGGGGGTCTCCTACAATGAGCAGTTCTTC. The J gene is TRBJ2-1, the V gene TRBV12-5; 9 bases are shared with TRBD2. Germline V gene lookup returns CDR1 LGHNT and CDR2 FRNRAP. Trimming at V came to 7 bases and at J to 0 bases, leaving 7 bases not matched to a gene. The CDR3 spans 16 residues.

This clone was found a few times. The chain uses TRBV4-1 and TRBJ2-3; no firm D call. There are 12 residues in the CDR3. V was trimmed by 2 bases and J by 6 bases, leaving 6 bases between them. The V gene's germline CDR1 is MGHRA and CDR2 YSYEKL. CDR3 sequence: CASSQPMDTQYF. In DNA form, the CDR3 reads TGCGCCAGCAGCCAACCAATGGATACGCAGTATTTT.

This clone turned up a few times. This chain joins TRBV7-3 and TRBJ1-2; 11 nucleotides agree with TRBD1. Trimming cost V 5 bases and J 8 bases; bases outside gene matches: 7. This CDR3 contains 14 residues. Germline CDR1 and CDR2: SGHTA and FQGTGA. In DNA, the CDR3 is TGTGCCAGCAGCCGCGGACAGGGGGCTCACGGCTACACCTTC. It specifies CASSRGQGAHGYTF.

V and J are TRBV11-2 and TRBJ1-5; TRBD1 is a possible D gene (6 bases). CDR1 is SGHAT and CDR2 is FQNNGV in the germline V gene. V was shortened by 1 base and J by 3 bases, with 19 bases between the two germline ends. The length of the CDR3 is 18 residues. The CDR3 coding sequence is TGTGCCAGCAGCTTAGCAAGGTCGAGGGGGACCTACAATCAGCCCCAGCATTTT. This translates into CASSLARSRGTYNQPQHF.

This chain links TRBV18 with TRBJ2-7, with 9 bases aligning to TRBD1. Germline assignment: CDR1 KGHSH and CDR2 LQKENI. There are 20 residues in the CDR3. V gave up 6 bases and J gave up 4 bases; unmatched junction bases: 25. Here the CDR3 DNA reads TGTGCCAGCTCGCGCCTCCCCCCGGGACAGGGAATTCCCTTTGGGTACGAGCAGTACTTC. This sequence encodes CASSRLPPGQGIPFGYEQYF.

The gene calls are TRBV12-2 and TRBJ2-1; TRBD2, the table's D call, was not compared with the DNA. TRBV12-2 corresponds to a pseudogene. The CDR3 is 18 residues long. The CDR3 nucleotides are TGTGCAAGTCGCTTAGTGGGGCTTTGGCGGGGGGGCTACAATGAGCAGTTCTTC. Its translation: CASRLVGLWRGGYNEQFF.